This TCR beta chain comes out of a study of identical twins. cDNA carried unique molecular identifiers, and a universal primer site was added by template switching. TCRdb recomputed calls from the 5' RACE reads with MiXCR, one row per CDR3 protein. The table records some 1,600,000 distinct CDR3 sequences, less than 40% of them present only once. Study observations and caveats: Analyses of zero insertions could be partly confounded by invariant MAIT and iNKT cells. The same donors were not followed; conclusions instead depended on cross-sectional statistical analysis.

The CDR3 runs to 10 residues. Germline V CDR1 and CDR2: SGDLS, YYNGEE. The germline V and J ends were trimmed by 10 bases and 8 bases, with 9 bases remaining between them. As to this clonotype: As yet, its antigen is unknown.

The origin of this receptor is a newborn girl in good health. V is TRBV9 and J is TRBJ1-4, with no clear D. Source material: cord blood. DNA of the CDR3: TGTGCCCTCCGAGGGGAAAAACTGTTTTTT. Protein sequence: CALRGEKLFF.